A single sample is the source of the 25 T cell receptor beta chains below, sequenced in a study of T cell responses to AZD1222 COVID-19 vaccine. The repertoire was sequenced with immunoSEQ multiplex PCR; TCRdb's copy has only in-frame clones and lacks some. The table records approximately 150,000 clones, around nine tenths of them present only once. Sequencing used peripheral blood, obtained on day 0 of AZD1222 vaccination. The receptors originated from an adult in good health.

This clone has only a few counts. This chain joins TRBV9 and TRBJ2-1; D is unclear. The V gene's germline CDR1 is SGDLS and CDR2 YYNGEE. Trimming left V 4 bases short and J 6 bases short, with 11 bases between. The CDR3 contains 13 residues. The CDR3 bases are TGTGCCAGCAGCAAACAAATACTCAATGAGCAGTTCTTC. Translating gives CASSKQILNEQFF.

V gene TRBV7-2 combines with J gene TRBJ1-2; TRBD1 matches 11 bases. The CDR3 totals 14 residues. V was clipped by 5 bases and J by 5 bases; unmatched bases: 4. CDR1 is SGHTA, CDR2 FQGNSA, per germline. CDR3 bases: TGTGCCAGCAGCACGGGACAGGGGGAGTATGGCTACACCTTC. Its translation: CASSTGQGEYGYTF.

The V call is TRBV5-5, the J call TRBJ1-4; tentatively, D is TRBD1 (5 bases). Germline V lookup: CDR1 SGHKS, CDR2 YYEKEE (reference sequence). V was cut by 3 bases and J by 1 base, with 13 bases left in between. This CDR3 contains 16 residues. The CDR3 region is CASSWGRLLTNEKLFF. The CDR3 bases are TGTGCCAGCAGCTGGGGACGGCTTTTAACTAATGAAAAACTGTTTTTT.

V and J are TRBV11-2 and TRBJ1-2; possible D gene TRBD1, 5 bases. Germline V gives CDR1 SGHAT, CDR2 FQNNGV. Trimming removed 3 bases at V and 4 bases at J, with 9 bases between. CDR3 length equals 13 residues. The DNA for the CDR3 is TGTGCCAGCAGCTTGGAGGGGTTCTATGGCTACACCTTC. Amino acid sequence: CASSLEGFYGYTF.

V and J are TRBV25-1 and TRBJ1-2; TRBD1 is a possible D gene (5 bases). Germline loops: CDR1 MGHDK, CDR2 SYGVNS. Trimming pared 1 base from V and 2 bases from J, leaving 14 bases between. This CDR3 contains 16 residues. CDR3 sequence (DNA): TGTGCCAGCAGTGAATTAGGGGTGACCGCGAACTATGGCTACACCTTC. It yields the protein CASSELGVTANYGYTF.

The chain carries TRBV7-6 and TRBJ1-1; D may be TRBD1 (5 bases). V was clipped by 1 base and J by 10 bases, with 7 bases between them. This CDR3 region has 11 residues. Germline V gene data show CDR1 as SGHVS and CDR2 as FNYEAQ. Here the CDR3 DNA reads TGTGCCAGCAGCTTAGGGGGGGTAGCTTTCTTT. Amino acid sequence: CASSLGGVAFF.

V usage is TRBV28 and J usage is TRBJ1-4, with 8 bases aligning to TRBD1. The CDR3 is made up of 16 amino acids. V dropped 8 bases and J dropped 0; count of bases not matched to a gene: 8. Germline V CDR1 and CDR2: MDHEN, SYDVKM. CDR3 sequence: CASGSTGETTNEKLFF. In DNA form, the CDR3 reads TGTGCCAGCGGCTCGACAGGGGAAACAACTAATGAAAAACTGTTTTTT.

The chain couples TRBV7-2 to TRBJ2-2, with TRBD2 as a possible D gene (6 bases). V was clipped by 3 bases and J by 5 bases, with 16 bases between them. CDR3 length: 16 amino acids. Germline loops: CDR1 SGHTA, CDR2 FQGNSA. The CDR3 loop is CASSFAIGEVTGELFF. CDR3 nucleotides: TGTGCCAGCAGCTTCGCGATAGGGGAGGTAACCGGGGAGCTGTTTTTT. The full variable domain, completed using reference TRBV7-2 and TRBJ2-2, is GAGVSQSPSNKVTEKGKDVELRCDPISGHTALYWYRQSLGQGLEFLIYFQGNSAPDKSGLPSDRFSAERTGGSVSTLTIQRTQQEDSAVYLCASSFAIGEVTGELFFGEGSRLTVL.

This chain joins TRBV4-1 and TRBJ2-7; D is perhaps TRBD1 (5 bases). Germline V CDR1 and CDR2: MGHRA, YSYEKL. V gave up 0 bases and J gave up 5 bases, with 11 bases separating them. This CDR3 has 14 residues. Here the CDR3 DNA reads TGCGCCAGCAGCCAAGAAGGTAGGGGCGACGAGCAGTACTTC. It translates to CASSQEGRGDEQYF.

V gene TRBV19 combines with J gene TRBJ2-7, with 11 nucleotides matching TRBD1. The CDR3 has 14 residues. The J segment lost 3 bases and the V segment lost 3 bases, leaving 1 base of the junction unmatched. Looked up from germline, CDR1 is LNHDA and CDR2 is SQIVND (reference sequence). The DNA of the CDR3 is TGTGCCAGTAGTATGGGGACAGGGGGCTACGAGCAGTACTTC. This encodes CASSMGTGGYEQYF.

The CDR3 sequence is CASREGRQETQYF. The CDR3 DNA reads as TGCGCCAGCAGAGAGGGCCGCCAAGAGACCCAGTACTTC. The gene calls are TRBV5-1 and TRBJ2-5; D perhaps matches TRBD2 (5 bases). The germline V gene encodes CDR1 SGHRS and CDR2 YFSETQ. V dropped 5 bases and J dropped 1 base, with 9 bases sitting between them. The CDR3 is 13 amino acids.

V gene TRBV6-5 combines with J gene TRBJ2-7; 8 positions match TRBD2. Germline loops: CDR1 MNHEY, CDR2 SVGAGI. With V trimmed by 6 bases and J by 0 bases, 4 bases remained unmatched. The CDR3 is 14 residues long. Written as DNA, the CDR3 is TGTGCCAGCAGCAGCAGCGGGAGCTCCTACGAGCAGTACTTC. It encodes CASSSSGSSYEQYF.

The chain joins TRBV10-1 to TRBJ2-7; 7 bases match TRBD2. The CDR3 runs to 13 residues. Trimming at V came to 0 bases and at J to 6 bases, leaving 2 bases not matched to a gene. The germline gives CDR1 WNHNN, CDR2 SYGVQD (reference sequence). CDR3 DNA: TGCGCCAGCAGTGAGTCGACGGGGGGCGAGCAGTACTTC. This translates into CASSESTGGEQYF.

The chain combines TRBV28 with TRBJ1-1; 7 bases align to TRBD1. This CDR3 has 14 amino acids. CDR1 is MDHEN and CDR2 is SYDVKM in the germline V gene. V was pared by 6 bases and J by 3 bases, with 7 bases of the junction left unmatched. The DNA of the CDR3 is TGTGCCAGCAGGTCACAGGGGCCTTACACTGAAGCTTTCTTT. Translating gives CASRSQGPYTEAFF. Full variable domain (rest looked up from reference TRBV28 and TRBJ1-1): DVKVTQSSRYLVKRTGEKVFLECVQDMDHENMFWYRQDPGLGLRLIYFSYDVKMKEKGDIPEGYSVSREKKERFSLILESASTNQTSMYLCASRSQGPYTEAFFGQGTRLTVV.

The V call is TRBV30, the J call TRBJ1-1, with D possibly being TRBD1 (6 bases). The V gene's germline CDR1 is GTSNPN and CDR2 SVGIG (reference sequence). The length of the CDR3 is 13 residues. The V and J ends lost 3 bases and 1 base respectively, with 9 bases between them. In nucleotides, the CDR3 is TGTGCCTGGAGGATACAGGGGAACACTGAAGCTTTCTTT. Translated, it gives CAWRIQGNTEAFF.

This chain joins TRBV30 and TRBJ1-1; D is undetermined. The CDR3 runs 13 residues. The V and J ends lost 3 bases and 0 bases respectively, with 8 bases between them. Germline V CDR1 and CDR2: GTSNPN, SVGIG (reference sequence). CDR3 in amino acids: CAWRRRLNTEAFF. The CDR3 DNA reads TGTGCCTGGAGGCGTAGATTGAACACTGAAGCTTTCTTT.

The J gene is TRBJ2-5, the V gene TRBV2; D perhaps matches TRBD1 (5 bases). This CDR3 is built from 13 residues. Germline lookup yields CDR1 SNHLY and CDR2 FYNNEI. Trimming stripped 6 bases from V and 7 bases from J, with 15 bases between. CDR3 coding DNA: TGTGCCAGCAGCGATAGGACAAGTGGGACCCAGTACTTC. Its protein product is CASSDRTSGTQYF.

The V call is TRBV28, the J call TRBJ2-1, with 11 bases matching TRBD2. The CDR3 runs 15 residues. The junction had 6 bases not matched to a gene; V was cut back by 2 bases and J by 9 bases. From germline, CDR1 is MDHEN and CDR2 SYDVKM. The CDR3 coding sequence is TGTGCCAGCAGTTTACGACTAGCGGGATTCGGTGAGCAGTTCTTC. This sequence encodes CASSLRLAGFGEQFF. Looking up the rest from reference TRBV28 and TRBJ2-1 gives the full variable domain: DVKVTQSSRYLVKRTGEKVFLECVQDMDHENMFWYRQDPGLGLRLIYFSYDVKMKEKGDIPEGYSVSREKKERFSLILESASTNQTSMYLCASSLRLAGFGEQFFGPGTRLTVL.

This rearrangement joins TRBV2 to TRBJ1-1; perhaps TRBD1 as D (5 bases). Germline CDR1 SNHLY, CDR2 FYNNEI. The ends were cut back, 3 bases at V and 4 bases at J, with 9 bases in the middle. CDR3 size: 13 residues. The CDR3 DNA sequence: TGTGCCAGCAGTGAGGAGGGGAGCACTGAAGCTTTCTTT. Translating it yields CASSEEGSTEAFF.

The rearrangement links TRBV7-9 to TRBJ2-7; TRBD1 matches 8 bases. The germline V gene encodes CDR1 SEHNR and CDR2 FQNEAQ (reference sequence). The CDR3 loop spans 17 amino acids. V trimming: 5 bases; J trimming: 5 bases; junction bases outside the gene matches: 17. The CDR3 reads CASSPSLWDRQSHEQYF. CDR3 sequence (DNA): TGTGCCAGCAGCCCATCATTGTGGGACAGGCAAAGCCACGAGCAGTACTTC.

The V gene is TRBV4-1, the J gene TRBJ2-7; TRBD2 matches at 11 bases. Germline CDR1 reads MGHRA; CDR2 reads YSYEKL. The CDR3 extends over 18 amino acids. Germline trimming cut 1 base from V and 2 bases from J; bases unmatched to any gene: 10. The chain's CDR3 is CASSQVLPTSGGTYEQYF. DNA of the CDR3: TGCGCCAGCAGCCAAGTTCTCCCTACTAGCGGGGGAACCTACGAGCAGTACTTC.

This chain links TRBV12-3 or TRBV12-4 with TRBJ2-1; 7 bases fit TRBD1. The CDR3 loop spans 13 amino acids. J was trimmed by 2 bases and V by 5 bases; bases with no gene match: 0. The CDR3 bases are TGTGCCAGCAGTAGGGGGCCCTACAATGAGCAGTTCTTC. Residues: CASSRGPYNEQFF.

This clone was observed once. The CDR3 loop reads CASSPGGLPIHEQYF. CDR3 bases: TGTGCCAGCAGTCCGGGCGGCCTCCCCATCCACGAGCAGTACTTC. The J gene is TRBJ2-7, the V gene TRBV6-5; D remains ambiguous. Trimming took 5 bases from V and 5 from J, leaving 19 bases between them. The CDR3 extends over 15 amino acids. Germline CDR1 reads MNHEY; CDR2 reads SVGAGI.

The chain links TRBV14 to TRBJ2-7; the match to TRBD1 covers 11 bases. The germline V gene encodes CDR1 SGHDN and CDR2 FVKESK. The V and J ends lost 3 bases and 3 bases, in that order; junction bases with no gene match: 4. The CDR3 loop spans 15 amino acids. The DNA of the CDR3 is TGTGCCAGCAGCCAGGCCGGGACAGGGGGCTACGAGCAGTACTTC. Encoded protein: CASSQAGTGGYEQYF. The full variable domain, with the rest looked up from reference TRBV14 and TRBJ2-7, is EAGVTQFPSHSVIEKGQTVTLRCDPISGHDNLYWYRRVMGKEIKFLLHFVKESKQDESGMPNNRFLAERTGGTYSTLKVQPAELEDSGVYFCASSQAGTGGYEQYFGPGTRLTVT.

CDR3 in amino acids: CASSQGPFNEQFF. DNA of the CDR3: TGCGCCAGCAGCCAAGGTCCGTTCAATGAGCAGTTCTTC. The V gene is TRBV4-1, the J gene TRBJ2-1; D not certain. The germline CDR1 and CDR2 sequences are MGHRA and YSYEKL. This CDR3 is 13 amino acids long. The V and J ends lost 1 base and 6 bases respectively, with 7 bases between them.